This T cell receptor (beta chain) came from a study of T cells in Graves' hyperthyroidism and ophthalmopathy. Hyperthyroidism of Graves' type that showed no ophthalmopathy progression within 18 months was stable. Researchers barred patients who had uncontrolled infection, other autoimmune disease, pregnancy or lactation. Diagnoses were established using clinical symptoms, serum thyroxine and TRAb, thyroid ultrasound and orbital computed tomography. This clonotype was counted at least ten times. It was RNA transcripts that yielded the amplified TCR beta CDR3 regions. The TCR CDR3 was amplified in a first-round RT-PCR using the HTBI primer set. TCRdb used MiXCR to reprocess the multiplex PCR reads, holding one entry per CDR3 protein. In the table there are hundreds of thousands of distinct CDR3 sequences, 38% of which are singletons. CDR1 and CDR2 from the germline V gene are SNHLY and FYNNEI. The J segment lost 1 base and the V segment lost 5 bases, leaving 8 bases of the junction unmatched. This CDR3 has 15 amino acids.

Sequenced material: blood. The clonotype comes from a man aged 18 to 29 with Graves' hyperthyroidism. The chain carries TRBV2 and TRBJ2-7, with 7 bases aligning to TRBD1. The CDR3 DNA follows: TGTGCCAGCAGTCGACAGGGTATGGGGTCCTACGAGCAGTACTTC. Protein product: CASSRQGMGSYEQYF. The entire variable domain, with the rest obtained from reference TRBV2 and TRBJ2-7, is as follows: EPEVTQTPSHQVTQMGQEVILRCVPISNHLYFYWYRQILGQKVEFLVSFYNNEISEKSEIFDDQFSVERPDGSNFTLKIRSTKLEDSAMYFCASSRQGMGSYEQYFGPGTRLTVT.